Reported below is one T cell receptor (beta chain). The sample originates from a study of control samples from healthy donors and cancer patients. J lost 5 bases, V lost 2 bases, and 10 bases had no gene match. The CDR3 runs 15 residues. Germline CDR1 is GTSNPN and CDR2 is SVGIG (reference sequence). Clones were sequenced by immunoSEQ multiplex PCR, and TCRdb holds only the in-frame ones, with some missing. The table lists over 150,000 clones, 90% of them singletons. The sample comprised blood. The gene calls are TRBV30 and TRBJ2-3, with 7 positions matching TRBD1. This clonotype originated in a woman between 45 and 60 years old in good health. The CDR3 region has the DNA TGTGCCTGGAGTCCGGGACAGAAGTGGGGAGATACGCAGTATTTT. Its translation is CAWSPGQKWGDTQYF.